A selection of T cell receptor beta chains follows, all from one sample in a study of cytomegalovirus exposure and HLA in healthy donors. Repertoires were generated with immunoSEQ multiplex PCR, while TCRdb's copy carries only in-frame clones and drops some. The sample yields under 200,000 clones, roughly 96% seen once. The material sequenced was PBMCs. The receptors shown here come from a woman between 18 and 29 years old in good health and CMV-seronegative. CDR3s include the opening cysteine and the closing phenylalanine or tryptophan. D genes are given only for firm matches. Clone size appears in some rows only: once, few, many, or a class for an expanded clone.

j_gene,d_gene,v_gene,abundance,CDR3nt,CDR3aa
TRBJ2-7,TRBD1,TRBV5-5,once,TGTGCCAGCAGCTCTGGAGGACAGGGAGGATACTACGAGCAGTACTTC,CASSSGGQGGYYEQYF
TRBJ2-3,TRBD2,TRBV5-4,-,TGTGCCAGCAGCTTGGCCGGGCGGGGGGCCACAGATACGCAGTATTTT,CASSLAGRGATDTQYF
TRBJ1-6,-,TRBV30,-,TGTGCCTGGAGTGATTGGGGACTGCAGGGATCACCCCTCCACTTT,CAWSDWGLQGSPLHF
TRBJ2-7,TRBD1,TRBV7-2,-,TGTGCCAGCAGCGGCCGGGACAGGGCCTCCTACGAGCAGTACTTC,CASSGRDRASYEQYF
TRBJ2-1,TRBD2,TRBV7-2,-,TGTGCCAGCAGCCGCCCCACTAGCGCGGGAATCGGAGCGGAGCAGTTCTTC,CASSRPTSAGIGAEQFF
TRBJ2-1,-,TRBV5-4,-,TGTGCCAGCAGCAGACCGAATCTCGCGGACAATGAGCAGTTCTTC,CASSRPNLADNEQFF
TRBJ1-6,TRBD1,TRBV19,few,TGTGCCAGTAGCCGACAGGGCGGCAATTCACCCCTCCACTTT,CASSRQGGNSPLHF
TRBJ2-7,TRBD2,TRBV27,-,TGTGCCAGCAGTTTCTCAAGCGGGGGACCCTACGAGCAGTACTTC,CASSFSSGGPYEQYF
TRBJ1-6,TRBD1,TRBV2,-,TGTGCCAGCAGTGTACAGGGGGCGTCTTCTAATTCACCCCTCCACTTT,CASSVQGASSNSPLHF
TRBJ1-2,TRBD1,TRBV29-1,-,TGCAGCGGCCGAACCGGGACAGGGTTTTTTGGCTACACCTTC,CSGRTGTGFFGYTF
TRBJ1-4,TRBD1,TRBV7-2,-,TGTGCCAGCAGCTTAGAGACAGGGTTAAGTGAAAAACTGTTTTTT,CASSLETGLSEKLFF
TRBJ2-1,-,TRBV6-8,once,TGTGCCAGCAGCCGTCGTGTGGACACCCGCTCCTACAATGAGCAGTTCTTC,CASSRRVDTRSYNEQFF
TRBJ1-2,-,TRBV5-6,-,TGTGCCAGCAGCTTGGGAGGAGTTATGGGCTACACCTTC,CASSLGGVMGYTF
TRBJ2-1,TRBD2,TRBV19,-,TGTGCCAGTAGTATATCGGCTAGCGGGGGCAATGAGCAGTTCTTC,CASSISASGGNEQFF
TRBJ1-2,-,TRBV10-3,once,TGTGCCATCAGTGATCTTTCGCGGGATGGCTACACCTTC,CAISDLSRDGYTF
TRBJ1-1,-,TRBV6-5,-,TGTGCCAGCAGTTATAGAGGCAGCTGGAACACTGAAGCTTTCTTT,CASSYRGSWNTEAFF
TRBJ2-7,-,TRBV29-1,once,TGCAGCGTCCTAGGAGCTAACGAGCAGTACTTC,CSVLGANEQYF
TRBJ2-2,TRBD2,TRBV9,-,TGTGCCAGCAGCGTAGTCCCTCAACTAGCGGGGGGGTCCGGGGAGCTGTTTTTT,CASSVVPQLAGGSGELFF
TRBJ1-5,TRBD1,TRBV7-9,-,TGTGCCAGCAGCAGGGGACAGGGGGGTTATCAGCCCCAGCATTTT,CASSRGQGGYQPQHF
TRBJ1-1,-,TRBV7-6,few,TGTGCCAGCAGCTTATGGGAGTCCGGCACTGAAGCTTTCTTT,CASSLWESGTEAFF
TRBJ1-1,TRBD1,TRBV6-1,-,TGTGCCAGCAGTGTTAGGACAGGACCCTTGAACACTGAAGCTTTCTTT,CASSVRTGPLNTEAFF
TRBJ2-7,-,TRBV6-1,-,TGTGCCAGCAGTGAGACGGACAGCTACTCCTACGAGCAGTACTTC,CASSETDSYSYEQYF
TRBJ1-4,-,TRBV6-1,-,TGTGCCAGCAGGGGAGGAGATACAACTAATGAAAAACTGTTTTTT,CASRGGDTTNEKLFF
TRBJ1-4,-,TRBV7-8,-,TGTGCCAGCAGCTTATTCACAGGGTCAAAGGAAAAACTGTTTTTT,CASSLFTGSKEKLFF
TRBJ2-5,TRBD2,TRBV18,-,TGTGCCAGCTCACCACCACTAGCGGGGCAAGAGACCCAGTACTTC,CASSPPLAGQETQYF
TRBJ1-3,-,TRBV30,-,TGTGCCTGGAGTGTACGGCGGGGCTCTGGAAACACCATATATTTT,CAWSVRRGSGNTIYF
TRBJ2-3,-,TRBV19,-,TGTGCCAGTAGTAGCCCGGGGGGCCCAAATCCCACAGATACGCAGTATTTT,CASSSPGGPNPTDTQYF
TRBJ1-1,TRBD1,TRBV4-1,few,TGCGCCAGCAGCCAAGTCCAGGGGGTTGACACTGAAGCTTTCTTT,CASSQVQGVDTEAFF
TRBJ1-1,TRBD1,TRBV4-3,once,TGCGCCAGCAGCCAAGGGGGCAGGGGGTGGCCTGAAGCTTTCTTT,CASSQGGRGWPEAFF
TRBJ2-5,-,TRBV2,-,TGTGCCAGCAGTGCAGGCGAGACCCAGTACTTC,CASSAGETQYF
TRBJ2-5,TRBD2,TRBV7-2,once,TGTGCCAGCAGCTCACGGACTAGCGGGGGGGCCCAGTACTTC,CASSSRTSGGAQYF
TRBJ1-3,-,TRBV4-2,-,TGTGCCAGCAGCCATGACCCCCAGGGGTCCTCTGGAAACACCATATATTTT,CASSHDPQGSSGNTIYF
TRBJ2-2,TRBD2,TRBV4-1,-,TGCGCCAGCAGCCGCCTGGGGACTAGCGGGGGGGCGGGCACCGGGGAGCTGTTTTTT,CASSRLGTSGGAGTGELFF
TRBJ1-2,-,TRBV4-2,-,TGTGCCAGCAGCCAAGGATCGGGGGGAACAGGGTTTTTTAGCGGCTACACCTTC,CASSQGSGGTGFFSGYTF
TRBJ1-3,-,TRBV5-1,-,TGCGCCAGCAGCAACAATCTGGAGGGCTCTGGAAACACCATATATTTT,CASSNNLEGSGNTIYF
TRBJ1-2,-,TRBV1,few,TGCACCAGCAGTTTGGACAGGGGTGCTGGCTACACCTTC,CTSSLDRGAGYTF
TRBJ2-3,-,TRBV5-6,-,TGTGCCAGCAGCTTTGGGCCAGATACGCAGTATTTT,CASSFGPDTQYF
TRBJ1-2,TRBD1,TRBV30,-,TGTGCCTGGATCTCCCCGGACAGGGAACTCTATGGCTACACCTTC,CAWISPDRELYGYTF
TRBJ1-3,-,TRBV9,-,TGTGCCAGTGGGCATGGAAACACCATATATTTT,CASGHGNTIYF
TRBJ2-1,TRBD2,TRBV5-4,-,TGTGCCAGCAGCTCTCAAGCGGGGGGTACCCCATCCTACAATGAGCAGTTCTTC,CASSSQAGGTPSYNEQFF
TRBJ2-5,TRBD1,TRBV18,-,TGTGCCAGCTCACCACGGGACAGACCAGAAGAGACCCAGTACTTC,CASSPRDRPEETQYF
TRBJ1-5,TRBD1,TRBV18,-,TGTGCCAGCTCACAGACAGGGGGAGGCAATCAGCCCCAGCATTTT,CASSQTGGGNQPQHF
TRBJ2-2,TRBD1,TRBV6-1,-,TGTGCCAGCAGTGGAAGTAGGGGGCTATCTCTCACCGGGGAGCTGTTTTTT,CASSGSRGLSLTGELFF
TRBJ1-2,TRBD1,TRBV4-1,-,TGCGCCAGCAGCCAAGATACCCTGGGACAGGTTAACTATGGCTACACCTTC,CASSQDTLGQVNYGYTF
TRBJ1-3,-,TRBV5-1,-,TGCGCCAGCAGCCCTGACAGTAGCTCTGGAAACACCATATATTTT,CASSPDSSSGNTIYF
TRBJ1-3,TRBD1,TRBV11-2,-,TGTGCCAGCAGCGCAAGACAGGGAAGAAACACCATATATTTT,CASSARQGRNTIYF
TRBJ2-7,-,TRBV21-1,-,TGTGCCAGCTTCTGGAGGCAAAACTACGAGCAGTACTTC,CASFWRQNYEQYF
TRBJ1-1,-,TRBV28,-,TGTGCCAGCAGTTTAACGGCAGGCCCCCAAGCCACTGAAGCTTTCTTT,CASSLTAGPQATEAFF
TRBJ2-1,TRBD2,TRBV2,-,TGTGCCAGCAGTGAAACACTAGCGGGGGGCAATGAGCAGTTCTTC,CASSETLAGGNEQFF
TRBJ2-3,-,TRBV27,-,TGTGCCACCAACTTGGGCCCGGGAGGCACAGATACGCAGTATTTT,CATNLGPGGTDTQYF
TRBJ2-3,-,TRBV5-1,-,TGCGCCAGCAGCTTGGGTAGGGGTGCAGATACGCAGTATTTT,CASSLGRGADTQYF
TRBJ1-2,-,TRBV2,many,TGTGCCAGCAGTGAAGCGCTTCGAAGGACAGGCTACACCTTC,CASSEALRRTGYTF
TRBJ2-1,-,TRBV15,-,TGTGCCACCAGCAGAGATATTATTAGCGGCCCGTACAATGAGCAGTTCTTC,CATSRDIISGPYNEQFF